This T cell receptor beta chain came from a study of OX40 agonist ivuxolimab in advanced cancers. The study in broad terms: Ivuxolimab was a fully human IgG2 agonistic monoclonal antibody targeting the costimulatory receptor OX40 (CD134). Intravenous ivuxolimab was administered to patients every 2 weeks at six dose levels: 0.01, 0.1, 0.3, 1.5, 3 and 10 mg/kg. Of the 50 to 55 patients in dose escalation, 19 had hepatocellular carcinoma, approximately 15 had melanoma, 9 had renal cell carcinoma and 9 had head and neck cancer. In the dose-escalation cohort, 75% to 90% of patients were male, and the mean age was approximately 60 years with a range of roughly 20 to 79. Prior anti-PD-1, anti-PD-L1 or anti-CTLA-4 therapy was permitted, and 35% to 40% of dose-escalation patients had received checkpoint inhibitors. Three dose-escalation patients achieved partial responses, one with hepatocellular carcinoma and two with cutaneous melanoma. The point of sequencing TCRbeta in the periphery was to test whether ivuxolimab changed TCR sequence diversity and drove clonal T-cell expansion. The paper covers the monotherapy dose-escalation part of the phase I ivuxolimab trial, which included N ≈ 57 patients.

The trial excluded patients who had a history of autoimmune disease or were on systemic immunosuppression. Peripheral blood for TCR sequencing was collected from all dose cohorts at baseline, on cycle 4 day 1, and on cycle 7 day 1. Samples came from an open-label, multicenter, first-in-human phase I dose-escalation trial of ivuxolimab. Adults with locally advanced or metastatic melanoma, renal cell, hepatocellular, or head and neck squamous cell carcinoma were enrolled in the trial. Before TCR sequencing, CD4+ T cells and CD8+ T cells were sorted from peripheral blood as separate populations. The CDR3 goes from the cysteine to the phenylalanine over 13 residues. Only the CDR3 part of the read is kept: 39 bases, read in frame from the first base. CDR1 is given as MNHEY and CDR2 as SVGAGI, both from the germline V gene. V is trimmed back by 6 bases and J by 2 bases, and the junction contains 3 bases that no gene match accounts for.

Summary of the overall study and its limitations: After ivuxolimab, CD8+ T cells had more expanded clones than CD4+ T cells on average. In the 0.1-3.0 mg/kg groups, partial responders were among the patients with the lowest normalized peripheral clonal expansion, particularly in CD8+ T cells. The antigen specificity of the clonally expanded peripheral T cells was not determined. Low levels of normalized T-cell clonal expansion were also shown by some nonresponding patients. At doses from 0.1 to 3.0 mg/kg, clonal expansion was seen in both CD4+ and CD8+ blood T cells between baseline and week 6.

Comments on this clone: There is no known antigen for this receptor. Within one base of it there is no much larger clone, and no base qualities were kept.

To sequence the TCRbeta CDR3 region, genomic DNA was isolated from the sorted cells. The immunoSEQ Assay was used for sequencing of TCRbeta CDR3 regions. Entries here come from immuneACCESS through TCRdb and include only in-frame sequences with V and J called. Some clones fail to appear in such tables; in the studies checked, an unresolved V gene covers under half of the shortfall, and the cause of the remainder is unknown. The sample contains some 130,000 clones, 90% to 95% of them found a single time. The top ten clones comprise more than 0.8% of the sample. This sequence originates from an adult with an advanced solid tumor such as melanoma, head and neck, liver or kidney cancer. This material consisted of CD4+ or CD8+ T cells sorted from blood, taken in a trial of the OX40 agonist ivuxolimab. The rearrangement joined TRBV6-5 to TRBJ2-5; TRBD1 aligns with 7 central bases. The nucleotide sequence reads as follows: TGTGCCAGCAGACGGACAGGTCAAGAGACCCAGTACTTC. Its amino acids are CASRRTGQETQYF.